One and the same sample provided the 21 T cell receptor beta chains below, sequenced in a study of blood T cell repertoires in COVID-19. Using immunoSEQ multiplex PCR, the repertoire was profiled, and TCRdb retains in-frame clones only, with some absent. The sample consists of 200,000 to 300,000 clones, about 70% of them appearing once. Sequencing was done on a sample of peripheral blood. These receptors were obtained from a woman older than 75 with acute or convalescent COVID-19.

CDR3 sequence reads: CASSPGHNYGYTF. DNA of the CDR3: TGTGCCAGCAGCCCAGGACACAACTATGGCTACACCTTC. This chain connects TRBV7-2 to TRBJ1-2; TRBD1 is a possible D gene (5 bases). The CDR3 is 13 residues long. Trimming cost V 5 bases and J 2 bases, with 9 bases left between them. Germline V gene sequence: CDR1 SGHTA, CDR2 FQGNSA.

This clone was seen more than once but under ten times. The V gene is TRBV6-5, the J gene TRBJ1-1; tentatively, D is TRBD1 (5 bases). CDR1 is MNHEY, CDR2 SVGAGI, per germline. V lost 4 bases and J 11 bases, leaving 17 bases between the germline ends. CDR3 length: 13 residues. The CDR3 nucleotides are TGTGCCAGCAGTTCCGACAGCCGAAGAGCGGCTTTCTTT. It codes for CASSSDSRRAAFF.

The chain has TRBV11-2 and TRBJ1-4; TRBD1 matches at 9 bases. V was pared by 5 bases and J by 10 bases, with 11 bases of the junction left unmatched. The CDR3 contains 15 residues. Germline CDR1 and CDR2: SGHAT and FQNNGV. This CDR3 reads CASSPQDRGRRKLFF. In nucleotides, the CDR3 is TGTGCCAGCAGCCCACAGGACAGGGGTCGGAGAAAACTGTTTTTT.

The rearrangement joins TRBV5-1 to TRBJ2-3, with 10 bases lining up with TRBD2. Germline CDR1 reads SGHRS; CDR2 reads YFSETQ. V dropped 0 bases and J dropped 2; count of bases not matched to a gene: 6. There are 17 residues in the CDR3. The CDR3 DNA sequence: TGCGCCAGCAGCTTGGGTAGCGGGGGGATTAACACAGATACGCAGTATTTT. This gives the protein CASSLGSGGINTDTQYF.

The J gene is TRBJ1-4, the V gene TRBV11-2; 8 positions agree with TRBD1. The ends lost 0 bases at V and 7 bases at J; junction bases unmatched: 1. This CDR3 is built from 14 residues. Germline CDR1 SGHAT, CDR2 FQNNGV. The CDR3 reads CASSLDRGLEKLFF. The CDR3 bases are TGTGCCAGCAGCTTAGACAGGGGGCTTGAAAAACTGTTTTTT.

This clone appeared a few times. The CDR3 sequence: CSASSWVEGGTYGYTF. CDR3 DNA: TGCAGTGCTAGTAGTTGGGTGGAGGGCGGCACCTATGGCTACACCTTC. This sequence joins TRBV20-1 and TRBJ1-2; D unclear. V was pared by 3 bases and J by 4 bases, with 21 bases between. In germline, CDR1 is DFQATT, CDR2 SNEGSKA (reference sequence). The CDR3 is 16 residues long.

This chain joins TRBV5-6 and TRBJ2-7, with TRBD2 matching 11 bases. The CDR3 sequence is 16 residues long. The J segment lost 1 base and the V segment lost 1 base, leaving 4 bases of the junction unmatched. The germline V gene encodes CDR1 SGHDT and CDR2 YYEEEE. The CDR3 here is CASSLNSGRGSYEQYF. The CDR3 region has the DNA TGTGCCAGCAGCTTGAATAGCGGGAGGGGATCCTACGAGCAGTACTTC.

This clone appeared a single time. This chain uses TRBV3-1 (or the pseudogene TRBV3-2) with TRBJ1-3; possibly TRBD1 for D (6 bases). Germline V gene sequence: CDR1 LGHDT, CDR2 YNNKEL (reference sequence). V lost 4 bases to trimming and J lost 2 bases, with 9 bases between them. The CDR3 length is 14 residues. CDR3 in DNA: TGTGCCAGCAGCCGCCAGGGGACTGGAAACACCATATATTTT. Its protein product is CASSRQGTGNTIYF.

As DNA, the CDR3 is TGTGCCAGCTCACCACTTACTACTTACAATGAGCAGTTCTTC. Its protein is CASSPLTTYNEQFF. This rearrangement joins TRBV18 to TRBJ2-1; unclear D gene. Trimming removed 1 base at V and 4 bases at J, with 8 bases between. The CDR3 extends over 14 amino acids. Germline V lookup: CDR1 KGHSH, CDR2 LQKENI.

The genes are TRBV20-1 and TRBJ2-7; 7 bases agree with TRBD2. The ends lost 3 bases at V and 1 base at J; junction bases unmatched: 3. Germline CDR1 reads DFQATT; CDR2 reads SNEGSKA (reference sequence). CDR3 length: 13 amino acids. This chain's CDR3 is CSASVGGSYEQYF. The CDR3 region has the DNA TGCAGTGCTAGTGTGGGGGGGTCCTACGAGCAGTACTTC.

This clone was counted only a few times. CDR3 residues: CSVEDAGDATNEKLFF. For the CDR3, the DNA is TGCAGCGTTGAAGACGCGGGCGACGCAACTAATGAAAAACTGTTTTTT. This chain joins TRBV29-1 and TRBJ1-4; no definite D call. The CDR3 runs 16 residues. Trimming shortened V by 0 bases and J by 0 bases, and 11 bases separated the two germline ends. Germline V gene data show CDR1 as SQVTM and CDR2 as ANQGSEA. Combining the CDR3 with reference TRBV29-1 and TRBJ1-4 gives the whole variable domain SAVISQKPSRDICQRGTSLTIQCQVDSQVTMMFWYRQQPGQSLTLIATANQGSEATYESGFVIDKFPISRPNLTFSTLTVSNMSPEDSSIYLCSVEDAGDATNEKLFFGSGTQLSVL.

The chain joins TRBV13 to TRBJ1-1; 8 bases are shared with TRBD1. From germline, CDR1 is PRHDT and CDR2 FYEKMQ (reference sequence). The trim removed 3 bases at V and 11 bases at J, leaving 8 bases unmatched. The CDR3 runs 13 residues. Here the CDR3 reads CASSLGQGARAFF. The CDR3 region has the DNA TGTGCCAGCAGCTTGGGGCAGGGGGCTAGGGCTTTCTTT.

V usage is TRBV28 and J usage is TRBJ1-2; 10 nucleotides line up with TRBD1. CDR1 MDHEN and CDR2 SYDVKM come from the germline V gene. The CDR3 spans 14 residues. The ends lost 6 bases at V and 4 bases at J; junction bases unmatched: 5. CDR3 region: CASRDGTGVYGYTF. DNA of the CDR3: TGTGCCAGCAGAGACGGGACAGGGGTCTATGGCTACACCTTC.

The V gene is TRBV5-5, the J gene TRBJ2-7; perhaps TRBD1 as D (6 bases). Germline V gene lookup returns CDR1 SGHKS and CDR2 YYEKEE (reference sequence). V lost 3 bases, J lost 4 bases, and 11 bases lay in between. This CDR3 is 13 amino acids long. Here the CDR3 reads CASSSAGDYEQYF. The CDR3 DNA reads TGTGCCAGCAGCTCGGCAGGGGATTACGAGCAGTACTTC.

The DNA of the CDR3 is TGTGCCTGGAGTGTACCCGGACAGAACCTTTGGGGCTACACCTTC. Its translation is CAWSVPGQNLWGYTF. V is TRBV30 and J is TRBJ1-2, with D perhaps TRBD1 (6 bases). Germline V gene lookup returns CDR1 GTSNPN and CDR2 SVGIG (reference sequence). This CDR3 is built from 15 residues. V lost 0 bases, J lost 8 bases, and 19 bases lay in between.

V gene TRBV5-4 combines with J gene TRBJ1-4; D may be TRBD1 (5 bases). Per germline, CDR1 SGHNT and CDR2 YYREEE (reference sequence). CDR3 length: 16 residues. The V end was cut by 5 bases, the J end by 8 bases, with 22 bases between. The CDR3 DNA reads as TGTGCCAGCAGACTCCGCGACAGAATGATGGGCGAAAAACTGTTTTTT. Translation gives CASRLRDRMMGEKLFF.

CDR3 amino acids: CASSETTNTEAFF. DNA of the CDR3: TGTGCCAGCAGTGAAACTACGAACACTGAAGCTTTCTTT. This sequence joins TRBV6-1 and TRBJ1-1; D uncertain. This CDR3 spans 13 amino acids. Germline loops: CDR1 MNHNS, CDR2 SASEGT. Trimming left V 2 bases short and J 1 base short, with 5 bases between.

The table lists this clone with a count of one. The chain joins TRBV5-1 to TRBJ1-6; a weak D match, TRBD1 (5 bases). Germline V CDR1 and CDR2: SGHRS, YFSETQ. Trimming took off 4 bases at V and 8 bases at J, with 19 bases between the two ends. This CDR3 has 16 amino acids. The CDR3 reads CASSTRGWGVDSPLHF. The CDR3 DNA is TGCGCCAGCAGCACCCGAGGTTGGGGGGTTGATTCACCCCTCCACTTT.

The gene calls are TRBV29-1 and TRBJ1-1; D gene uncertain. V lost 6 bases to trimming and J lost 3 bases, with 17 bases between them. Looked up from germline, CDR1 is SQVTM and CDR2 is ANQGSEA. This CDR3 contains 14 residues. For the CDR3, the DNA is TGCAGCGTAAATCCTCGAGGTTCGCACACTGAAGCTTTCTTT. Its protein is CSVNPRGSHTEAFF.

CDR3: CASSQFGGTGELFF. As DNA, the CDR3 is TGTGCCAGCAGCCAATTCGGGGGAACCGGGGAGCTGTTTTTT. The J gene is TRBJ2-2, the V gene TRBV3-1 (or the pseudogene TRBV3-2), with a possible D match to TRBD2 (6 bases). Trimming removed 2 bases from V and 5 bases from J, with 9 bases in between. CDR3 length: 14 residues. The germline gives CDR1 LGHDT, CDR2 YNNKEL (reference sequence).

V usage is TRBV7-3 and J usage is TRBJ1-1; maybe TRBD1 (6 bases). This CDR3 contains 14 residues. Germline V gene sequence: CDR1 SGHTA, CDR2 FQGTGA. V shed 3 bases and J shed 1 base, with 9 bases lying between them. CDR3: CASSLGTPNTEAFF. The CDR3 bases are TGTGCCAGCAGCTTGGGGACACCGAACACTGAAGCTTTCTTT.